This T cell receptor (beta chain) was identified in a study of post-analysis software for immune sequencing data. Findings and limits, study-wide: There were roughly 5 TRBV segments more frequent in patients than controls, and TRBV5-6, TRBV5-1 and TRBV20-1 were among them.

The germline V gene encodes CDR1 SQVTM and CDR2 ANQGSEA. This CDR3 is 10 amino acids long. Unique molecular identifiers featured in each of the TCR beta cDNA libraries. TCRdb re-called the PCR reads through MiXCR, storing one row per CDR3 protein. The sample holds 600,000 to 700,000 distinct CDR3 sequences, roughly three fifths seen once. This clonotype has just a few counts. Antigen: not known. A junction end diverges from the germline sequence, so it may reflect a read error. This TCR was sampled from a girl aged 2 to 9 with multiple sclerosis. The chain recombines TRBV29-1 with TRBJ1-2, with D unresolved. The sequenced sample consisted of blood. CDR3 sequence reads: CSGWEDGCTF. DNA of the CDR3: TGCAGCGGTTGGGAGGATGGCTGCACCTTC.